This T cell receptor beta chain is from a study of blood T cell repertoires in COVID-19. In the study overall: Acute-phase and convalescent COVID-19 samples originated in the United States, Italy and Spain. PBMCs, B-cell-depleted T cells, or T cells provided the cDNA or gDNA that made up the material.

In assigning cohorts, the study relied on participant-reported clinical history. Method: immunoSEQ multiplex PCR; TCRdb's copy keeps in-frame clones and lacks some. The sample lists 200,000 to 250,000 clones, roughly 90% occurring once. Germline V gene lookup returns CDR1 KGHSH and CDR2 LQKENI. This CDR3 region has 15 residues. Trimming took 0 bases from V and 9 from J; bases not matched to a gene: 4. The material sequenced was PBMCs or T cells enriched from blood (not recorded which). The chain uses TRBV18 and TRBJ2-1, with TRBD1 matching 11 bases. The origin of this receptor is a woman in her 30s who had recovered from COVID-19. Here the CDR3 DNA reads TGTGCCAGCTCACCACCGGGACAGGGGGTCACTGAGCAGTTCTTC. Its protein product is CASSPPGQGVTEQFF.